This passage covers 15 T cell receptor beta chains from one sample sequenced in a study of blood T cell repertoires in COVID-19. The table came from immunoSEQ multiplex PCR; TCRdb's copy has only in-frame clones and leaves some out. The repertoire holds 80,000 or so clones, with roughly nine tenths as singletons. Source material: peripheral blood. The receptors were sampled from a woman aged 55-75 years with acute or convalescent COVID-19.

The rearrangement links TRBV5-4 to TRBJ2-5; 7 bases agree with TRBD1. Germline trimming cut 2 bases from V and 1 base from J; bases unmatched to any gene: 5. The CDR3 has 15 residues. Germline CDR1 SGHNT, CDR2 YYREEE (reference sequence). CDR3 nucleotide sequence: TGTGCCAGCAGCTTATTTGGACAGGTCCAAGAGACCCAGTACTTC. Translated: CASSLFGQVQETQYF.

The gene calls are TRBV4-3 and TRBJ1-3, with D perhaps TRBD1 (6 bases). V gave up 2 bases and J gave up 0 bases, with 20 bases separating them. The CDR3 sequence is 19 residues long. CDR1 is LGHNA and CDR2 is YSLEER in the germline V gene. For the CDR3, the DNA is TGCGCCAGCAGCCAAAGGGGGGGAATTTCATCCTACTCTGGAAACACCATATATTTT. This sequence encodes CASSQRGGISSYSGNTIYF.

Written as DNA, the CDR3 is TGTGCCAGCAGCCCGAGGGGACTACCTAGCTCCTACAATGAGCAGTTCTTC. Encoded protein: CASSPRGLPSSYNEQFF. The V and J genes are TRBV7-2 and TRBJ2-1; 7 bases agree with TRBD2. Per the germline V gene, CDR1 is SGHTA and CDR2 is FQGNSA. This CDR3 has 17 amino acids. The V gene end was trimmed by 5 bases and the J gene end by 0 bases; junction bases not matched to a gene: 10.

CDR3 bases: TGTGCCAGCAGTGAACAGGGGAATAGCAATCAGCCCCAGCATTTT. This translates into CASSEQGNSNQPQHF. V and J are TRBV2 and TRBJ1-5, with D possibly matching TRBD1 (6 bases). V dropped 2 bases and J dropped 0 bases, with 8 bases sitting between them. The germline V gene encodes CDR1 SNHLY and CDR2 FYNNEI. The CDR3 length is 15 residues. Supplemented by reference TRBV2 and TRBJ1-5, the full variable domain reads EPEVTQTPSHQVTQMGQEVILRCVPISNHLYFYWYRQILGQKVEFLVSFYNNEISEKSEIFDDQFSVERPDGSNFTLKIRSTKLEDSAMYFCASSEQGNSNQPQHFGDGTRLSIL.

DNA for the CDR3: TGTGCCAGCACCGACGAGGTGGCCATGAACACTGAAGCTTTCTTT. This codes for CASTDEVAMNTEAFF. The chain uses TRBV6-5 and TRBJ1-1; D call uncertain. With 7 bases removed from V and 0 bases from J, the gap between germline ends came to 15 bases. The length of the CDR3 is 15 residues. Germline CDR1 reads MNHEY; CDR2 reads SVGAGI.

The chain has TRBV12-3 or TRBV12-4 and TRBJ1-1; D is perhaps TRBD1 (6 bases). The CDR3 consists of 11 residues. Trimming removed 3 bases from V and 13 bases from J, with 12 bases in between. The CDR3 DNA reads as TGTGCCAGCAGTTTGAACAGGGTGGTTTTCTTT. Translated, it gives CASSLNRVVFF.

The chain couples TRBV5-5 to TRBJ1-1; D remains unclear. This CDR3 region has 13 residues. Germline CDR1 is SGHKS and CDR2 is YYEKEE (reference sequence). The ends were cut back, 6 bases at V and 0 bases at J, with 9 bases in the middle. Written as DNA, the CDR3 is TGTGCCAGCAACGCGGTCATGAACACTGAAGCTTTCTTT. This codes for CASNAVMNTEAFF. Together with reference TRBV5-5 and TRBJ1-1, the CDR3 gives the full variable domain: DAGVTQSPTHLIKTRGQQVTLRCSPISGHKSVSWYQQVLGQGPQFIFQYYEKEERGRGNFPDRFSARQFPNYSSELNVNALLLGDSALYLCASNAVMNTEAFFGQGTRLTVV.

This rearrangement joins TRBV28 to TRBJ2-1; 12 nucleotides align to TRBD2. The CDR3 contains 15 residues. The V gene end was trimmed by 5 bases and the J gene end by 13 bases; junction bases not matched to a gene: 12. Germline assignment: CDR1 MDHEN and CDR2 SYDVKM. The CDR3 bases are TGTGCCAGCAGTCGAACTAGCGGGAGGACCCGCTTCCAGTTCTTC. Translating it yields CASSRTSGRTRFQFF.

The J gene is TRBJ1-5, the V gene TRBV30; 10 nucleotides match TRBD1. Germline CDR1 and CDR2: GTSNPN and SVGIG (reference sequence). The CDR3 covers 16 residues. Germline trimming cut 0 bases from V and 4 bases from J; bases unmatched to any gene: 6. The CDR3 coding sequence is TGTGCCTGGAGTGTACGAGGGACAGGGGTTAATCAGCCCCAGCATTTT. This encodes CAWSVRGTGVNQPQHF. Drawing the rest from reference TRBV30 and TRBJ1-5, the complete variable domain is SQTIHQWPATLVQPVGSPLSLECTVEGTSNPNLYWYRQAAGRGLQLLFYSVGIGQISSEVPQNLSASRPQDRQFILSSKKLLLSDSGFYLCAWSVRGTGVNQPQHFGDGTRLSIL.

The chain combines TRBV15 with TRBJ2-7; 7 bases fit TRBD1. J was trimmed by 5 bases and V by 4 bases; bases with no gene match: 14. Germline V lookup: CDR1 LNHNV, CDR2 YYDKDF (reference sequence). The CDR3 runs to 16 residues. The CDR3 loop is CATSTADAQGLHEQYF. The CDR3 region has the DNA TGTGCCACCAGCACGGCTGACGCACAGGGGCTCCACGAGCAGTACTTC.

Here the CDR3 DNA reads TGTGCCAGCAGCGGACAGGGTCAAGCTGGAAACACCATATATTTT. This gives the protein CASSGQGQAGNTIYF. The chain uses TRBV2 and TRBJ1-3; 8 nucleotides align to TRBD1. Germline CDR1 SNHLY, CDR2 FYNNEI. This CDR3 contains 15 residues. Losses at the gene ends were 6 bases for V and 2 bases for J; bases not matched to a gene: 6.

This clone was observed once. The rearrangement links TRBV6-2 or TRBV6-3 to TRBJ1-1; the match to TRBD1 covers 7 bases. The CDR3 length is 12 residues. CDR1 is MNHEY and CDR2 is SVGEGT in the germline V gene. Germline trimming cut 2 bases from V and 8 bases from J; bases unmatched to any gene: 2. This CDR3 is CASSYPDREAFF. The CDR3 DNA reads as TGTGCCAGCAGTTACCCGGACAGGGAAGCTTTCTTT.

The chain uses TRBV3-1 (or the pseudogene TRBV3-2) and TRBJ2-7; 8 bases agree with TRBD1. Germline V gene lookup returns CDR1 LGHDT and CDR2 YNNKEL (reference sequence). V gave up 4 bases and J gave up 3 bases; unmatched junction bases: 8. The CDR3 runs 15 residues. The DNA of the CDR3 is TGTGCCAGCAGCCCGACACGGACAGGGAGCTACGAGCAGTACTTC. This gives the protein CASSPTRTGSYEQYF.

This chain connects TRBV10-3 to TRBJ1-2, with D uncertain. V dropped 6 bases and J dropped 5 bases, with 16 bases sitting between them. This CDR3 has 14 amino acids. CDR1 ENHRY and CDR2 SYGVKD come from the germline V gene. CDR3: CAISPGTSLYGYTF. CDR3 DNA sequence: TGTGCCATCAGCCCGGGAACGAGTCTATATGGCTACACCTTC.

The V call is TRBV5-1, the J call TRBJ2-5, with TRBD1 as a possible D gene (5 bases). Germline V lookup: CDR1 SGHRS, CDR2 YFSETQ. V was clipped by 1 base and J by 2 bases, with 9 bases between them. This CDR3 is built from 14 residues. The CDR3 is CASSLMAGQETQYF. The CDR3 DNA sequence: TGCGCCAGCAGCTTGATGGCAGGGCAAGAGACCCAGTACTTC.